These 26 T cell receptor beta chains came from one sample sequenced in a study of cytomegalovirus exposure and HLA in healthy donors. Vbeta (60) and Jbeta (13) primers were used in the PCR. Libraries were prepared by immunoSEQ multiplex PCR; TCRdb keeps only in-frame clonotypes and omits some of them. The sample shows some 190,000 clones, around 84% of them seen only once. Sequencing was carried out using PBMCs. The receptor source for this set is a middle-aged man in good health and CMV-seropositive.

The chain employs TRBV27 and TRBJ1-1; a possible D gene is TRBD1 (5 bases). CDR3 length: 12 amino acids. V lost 5 bases and J lost 7, with 11 bases in between. The germline CDR1 and CDR2 sequences are MNHEY and SMNVEV (reference sequence). The CDR3 region has the DNA TGTGCCAGCAGTAATTGGGGGGGTGAAGCTTTCTTT. Amino acid sequence: CASSNWGGEAFF.

The chain couples TRBV6-6 to TRBJ1-1; D gene ambiguous. V lost 6 bases, J lost 1 base, and 12 bases lay in between. Germline CDR1 and CDR2: MNHNY and SVGAGI (reference sequence). This CDR3 has 14 residues. In nucleotides, the CDR3 is TGTGCCAGCAGGGCCAGCGCCTCGAACACTGAAGCTTTCTTT. This codes for CASRASASNTEAFF.

This clone was recorded a few times. V usage is TRBV4-2 and J usage is TRBJ1-1, with TRBD1 as a possible D gene (5 bases). Germline assignment: CDR1 LGHNA and CDR2 YNFKEQ. The CDR3 sequence is 14 residues long. Trimming left V 2 bases short and J 1 base short, with 8 bases between. The CDR3 DNA follows: TGTGCCAGCAGCCAACAAGACAGGAACACTGAAGCTTTCTTT. It codes for CASSQQDRNTEAFF.

The chain joins TRBV11-2 to TRBJ2-7, with D maybe TRBD1 (6 bases). CDR1 and CDR2 (germline): SGHAT, FQNNGV. This CDR3 is 15 amino acids long. Deletions cut 1 base from V and 0 bases from J, with 10 bases between. CDR3 in DNA: TGTGCCAGCAGCTTAGGACAGGCAACCTCCTACGAGCAGTACTTC. This translates into CASSLGQATSYEQYF.

The chain is built from TRBV6-5 and TRBJ1-1; 8 bases fit TRBD1. V lost 5 bases to trimming and J lost 10 bases; unmatched junction nucleotides: 9. Germline V gives CDR1 MNHEY, CDR2 SVGAGI. The CDR3 sequence is 13 residues long. The CDR3 nucleotides read TGTGCCAGCAGTGATTTTGGAGGGACAGGAGCTTTCTTT. Encoded protein: CASSDFGGTGAFF.

J is TRBJ2-3 and V is TRBV7-6; TRBD2 matches 8 bases. Germline V gives CDR1 SGHVS, CDR2 FNYEAQ. Germline trimming cut 1 base from V and 0 bases from J; bases unmatched to any gene: 15. The CDR3 runs 20 residues. The CDR3 loop reads CASSLVNPGGPLVSTDTQYF. DNA for the CDR3: TGTGCCAGCAGCTTAGTGAATCCGGGGGGGCCGTTGGTGAGCACAGATACGCAGTATTTT.

The J gene is TRBJ1-1, the V gene TRBV18, with a weak D call TRBD1 (5 bases). CDR3 length: 14 residues. V lost 5 bases, J lost 1 base, and 11 bases lay in between. The germline gives CDR1 KGHSH, CDR2 LQKENI. CDR3 sequence reads: CASSLPTENTEAFF. The CDR3 DNA is TGTGCCAGCTCATTACCGACAGAGAACACTGAAGCTTTCTTT.

The V and J genes are TRBV7-7 and TRBJ2-1; maybe TRBD2 (5 bases). Between the trimmed V and J ends, which lost 4 bases and 8 bases, there was a span of 12 bases. The CDR3 covers 13 residues. In germline, CDR1 is SSHAT, CDR2 FNYEAQ (reference sequence). The CDR3 reads CASSSPSSHEQFF. CDR3 sequence (DNA): TGTGCCAGCAGCTCCCCTAGCTCCCATGAGCAGTTCTTC.

The CDR3 region is CASSPSDRGWYATNEKLFF. Here the CDR3 DNA reads TGTGCCAGCAGCCCCTCAGACAGGGGGTGGTATGCAACTAATGAAAAACTGTTTTTT. V and J are TRBV7-8 and TRBJ1-4; 9 bases line up with TRBD1. The CDR3 extends over 19 amino acids. The trim removed 5 bases at V and 0 bases at J, leaving 13 bases unmatched. Germline assignment: CDR1 SGHVS and CDR2 FQNEAQ.

The chain carries TRBV9 and TRBJ1-2; 9 positions match TRBD1. CDR1 is SGDLS, CDR2 YYNGEE, per germline. V shed 3 bases, J shed 7 bases, and the junction held 10 bases outside the gene matches. The CDR3 runs to 15 residues. CDR3 nucleotide sequence: TGTGCCAGCAGCGCCTGGGACAGGGATTCTTCTGGCTACACCTTC. Protein sequence: CASSAWDRDSSGYTF. Full variable domain (remainder filled in from reference TRBV9 and TRBJ1-2): DSGVTQTPKHLITATGQRVTLRCSPRSGDLSVYWYQQSLDQGLQFLIQYYNGEERAKGNILERFSAQQFPDLHSELNLSSLELGDSALYFCASSAWDRDSSGYTFGSGTRLTVV.

J is TRBJ1-1 and V is TRBV4-3, with D unresolved. Per the germline V gene, CDR1 is LGHNA and CDR2 is YSLEER. The V end lost 8 bases, the J end lost 4 bases, and 17 bases lay between the germline ends. This CDR3 spans 14 amino acids. CDR3 sequence: CASADARAGTEAFF. As DNA, the CDR3 is TGCGCCAGCGCCGACGCCAGAGCGGGCACTGAAGCTTTCTTT.

This clone has more than one count but fewer than ten. CDR3 coding DNA: TGTGCCAGCAGTTACGGTACTAGCGGGGGGCAAGAGACCCAGTACTTC. This gives the protein CASSYGTSGGQETQYF. The genes are TRBV6-6 and TRBJ2-5; 12 bases match TRBD2. Germline CDR1 and CDR2: MNHNY and SVGAGI (reference sequence). The CDR3 is made up of 16 amino acids. Trimming cost V 2 bases and J 2 bases; bases outside gene matches: 3.

The chain joins TRBV6-1 to TRBJ2-7, with 9 bases matching TRBD1. The V gene's germline CDR1 is MNHNS and CDR2 SASEGT. This CDR3 region has 14 residues. The ends lost 5 bases at V and 5 bases at J; junction bases unmatched: 7. Here the CDR3 reads CASSSRDREDEQYF. The CDR3 DNA follows: TGTGCCAGCAGTTCCCGGGACAGGGAAGACGAGCAGTACTTC.

A few counts support this clone. The genes are TRBV18 and TRBJ2-5, with 8 positions matching TRBD2. The CDR3 has 18 residues. After removal of 2 bases from V and 2 bases from J, the junction contained 13 bases not matched to a gene. Germline CDR1 KGHSH, CDR2 LQKENI. The CDR3 loop reads CASSPLASGSKGQETQYF. Written as DNA, the CDR3 is TGTGCCAGCTCACCATTAGCCAGCGGGAGTAAAGGTCAAGAGACCCAGTACTTC.

Concerning this clone itself: Within the sample, other DNA sequences also encode this same CDR3. The chain has TRBV5-4 and TRBJ1-1; TRBD1 agrees at 7 bases. Germline CDR1 is SGHNT and CDR2 is YYREEE (reference sequence). The CDR3 consists of 14 residues. Losses at the gene ends were 4 bases for V and 3 bases for J; bases not matched to a gene: 6. Here the CDR3 DNA reads TGTGCCAGCAGCCCTGACAGGGTGGACACTGAAGCTTTCTTT. Encoded protein: CASSPDRVDTEAFF.

This clone was counted only a few times. V and J are TRBV5-5 and TRBJ1-5, with D tentatively TRBD1 (5 bases). The germline V gene has CDR1 SGHKS and CDR2 YYEKEE (reference sequence). The V and J ends lost 3 bases and 2 bases respectively, with 12 bases between them. The CDR3 runs to 15 residues. CDR3 nucleotide sequence: TGTGCCAGCAGCTCTGACAGCCTCGGCAATCAGCCCCAGCATTTT. It translates to CASSSDSLGNQPQHF.

V is TRBV5-1 and J is TRBJ2-7; D is unclear. Germline V gene lookup returns CDR1 SGHRS and CDR2 YFSETQ. Trimming pared 4 bases from V and 7 bases from J, leaving 9 bases between. The CDR3 totals 11 residues. The CDR3 reads CASSETSEQYF. CDR3 bases: TGCGCCAGCAGCGAAACATCTGAGCAGTACTTC. The variable domain in full, completed from reference TRBV5-1 and TRBJ2-7, reads KAGVTQTPRYLIKTRGQQVTLSCSPISGHRSVSWYQQTPGQGLQFLFEYFSETQRNKGNFPGRFSGRQFSNSRSEMNVSTLELGDSALYLCASSETSEQYFGPGTRLTVT.

This chain uses TRBV7-9 with TRBJ2-2, with a weak D call TRBD1 (5 bases). V gave up 6 bases and J gave up 2 bases, with 10 bases separating them. CDR3 size: 14 residues. Germline V lookup: CDR1 SEHNR, CDR2 FQNEAQ (reference sequence). The CDR3 region has the DNA TGTGCCAGCAGTTTGGGGCTCAACACCGGGGAGCTGTTTTTT. Translating it yields CASSLGLNTGELFF. Looking up the rest from reference TRBV7-9 and TRBJ2-2 gives the full variable domain: DTGVSQNPRHKITKRGQNVTFRCDPISEHNRLYWYRQTLGQGPEFLTYFQNEAQLEKSRLLSDRFSAERPKGSFSTLEIQRTEQGDSAMYLCASSLGLNTGELFFGEGSRLTVL.

The V call is TRBV19, the J call TRBJ1-2; maybe TRBD1 (5 bases). Trimming removed 3 bases at V and 2 bases at J, with 16 bases between. Germline-derived CDR1 and CDR2 are LNHDA and SQIVND (reference sequence). There are 16 residues in the CDR3. The DNA for the CDR3 is TGTGCCAGTAGTATTCTCGCTTTGGCAGGGAACTATGGCTACACCTTC. The encoded protein is CASSILALAGNYGYTF. Full variable domain (outside the CDR3, taken from reference TRBV19 and TRBJ1-2): DGGITQSPKYLFRKEGQNVTLSCEQNLNHDAMYWYRQDPGQGLRLIYYSQIVNDFQKGDIAEGYSVSREKKESFPLTVTSAQKNPTAFYLCASSILALAGNYGYTFGSGTRLTVV.

The J gene is TRBJ2-2, the V gene TRBV29-1, with a tentative D call TRBD2 (6 bases). V lost 4 bases and J lost 3, with 9 bases in between. CDR1 and CDR2 (germline): SQVTM, ANQGSEA. The CDR3 extends over 13 amino acids. The CDR3 region is CSVVAVHTGELFF. The CDR3 region has the DNA TGCAGCGTTGTAGCGGTCCACACCGGGGAGCTGTTTTTT.

V is TRBV9 and J is TRBJ2-3; no clear D gene. Trimming left V 0 bases short and J 0 bases short, with 5 bases between. This CDR3 contains 14 residues. Germline V lookup: CDR1 SGDLS, CDR2 YYNGEE. CDR3 in amino acids: CASSVGYSTDTQYF. Written as DNA, the CDR3 is TGTGCCAGCAGCGTAGGTTATAGCACAGATACGCAGTATTTT.

The V gene is TRBV6-6, the J gene TRBJ2-7; tentative D call: TRBD1 (6 bases). V was pared by 6 bases and J by 1 base, with 16 bases between. The CDR3 is 15 residues long. The V gene's germline CDR1 is MNHNY and CDR2 SVGAGI (reference sequence). CDR3 sequence: CASSFLQGSSYEQYF. CDR3 sequence (DNA): TGTGCCAGCAGCTTTCTACAGGGCTCTTCCTACGAGCAGTACTTC.

Points on this clone: An end of the junction differs from the germline gene, which may be a read error. The chain recombines TRBV6-5 with TRBJ2-5; 8 positions match TRBD1. CDR1 and CDR2 (germline): MNHEY, SVGAGI. The CDR3 loop spans 15 amino acids. Here the CDR3 reads CASSHGQGSLETQHF. In DNA, the CDR3 is TGTGCCAGCAGTCATGGACAGGGTAGTTTAGAGACCCAGCACTTC.

This clone was observed once. V is TRBV4-2 and J is TRBJ2-1; TRBD2 agrees at 11 bases. Germline lookup yields CDR1 LGHNA and CDR2 YNFKEQ. Trimming took 1 base from V and 0 from J; bases not matched to a gene: 14. The CDR3 spans 21 residues. CDR3 in DNA: TGTGCCAGCAGCCAAGTGGGGACACTAGCGGGAGAGGGGACCTCCTACAATGAGCAGTTCTTC. Its translation is CASSQVGTLAGEGTSYNEQFF.

V gene TRBV7-6 combines with J gene TRBJ1-3, with unresolved D. The CDR3 contains 13 residues. Trimming pared 0 bases from V and 9 bases from J, leaving 9 bases between. Germline V lookup: CDR1 SGHVS, CDR2 FNYEAQ. The CDR3: CASSLAGEGTIYF. For the CDR3, the DNA is TGTGCCAGCAGCTTAGCCGGAGAAGGCACCATATATTTT.

The CDR3, as DNA: TGCGCCAGCAGTCAGAAAGAGGTAGCGGGGGGGCGGACCGGGGAGCTGTTTTTT. It is translated as CASSQKEVAGGRTGELFF. This chain links TRBV23-1 with TRBJ2-2; 11 bases line up with TRBD2. TRBV23-1 is designated an ORF whose function remains uncertain. J gave up 5 bases and V 3 bases, and 11 bases lay outside the gene matches. This CDR3 is 18 amino acids long.